This T cell receptor beta chain was found in a study of Tregs in tolerant kidney transplant recipients. Study-wide background: The nonmyeloablative bone marrow transplants came from related graft donors, with transient mixed chimerism. Findings and caveats of the study: No direct test of biological reproducibility was done here. Tregs expanded with activated donor B cells seemed most donor-specific. Findings come from small patient numbers and require larger validation.

This clone is termed medium-sized. Antigen unknown. After 6 days with irradiated graft donor PBMCs, CFSE-labeled recipient PBMCs were FACS-sorted. Generated by immunoSEQ multiplex PCR, the TCRdb table keeps only in-frame clones and is missing some. The data contain 15,000 or so clones, approximately 55% of them singletons. V lost 3 bases and J lost 2, with 7 bases in between. The CDR3 has 14 amino acids. Germline CDR1 and CDR2: LGHNA and YSLEER. This TCR was sampled from a human patient who received a combined kidney and bone marrow transplant. The chain carries TRBV4-3 and TRBJ2-2; D possibly corresponds to TRBD1 (5 bases). The input for sequencing was CD4+ T cells from blood cultured with allogeneic cells, taken before the transplant. The CDR3 region is CASSHRENTGELFF. The DNA of the CDR3 is TGCGCCAGCAGCCACAGGGAAAACACCGGGGAGCTGTTTTTT.